This T cell receptor (beta chain) emerged from a study of T cells in Graves' hyperthyroidism and ophthalmopathy. Findings of the study overall: Ophthalmopathy and stable hyperthyroidism were told apart by a 13 V-J model.

This clonotype showed up just a few times. No antigen is known for it. J was trimmed by 8 bases and V by 4 bases; bases with no gene match: 14. The CDR3 spans 16 residues. The germline gives CDR1 SGHAT, CDR2 FQDESV (reference sequence). Amplification of TCR beta CDR3 regions was performed using RNA transcripts as template. First-round RT-PCR with HTBI primers amplified the TCR CDR3 region. TCRdb re-analysed the multiplex PCR reads in MiXCR, keeping a single row per CDR3 protein. The sample records around 600,000 distinct CDR3 sequences, roughly 14% being singletons. Sequences were obtained from blood. The chain recombines TRBV11-1 with TRBJ1-2, with 9 bases lining up with TRBD1. This clonotype originated in a woman in her 30s with Graves' hyperthyroidism. CDR3 sequence reads: CASSWGGPGQGSGYTF. CDR3 nucleotide sequence: TGTGCCAGCAGCTGGGGGGGTCCGGGACAGGGTTCCGGCTACACCTTC.